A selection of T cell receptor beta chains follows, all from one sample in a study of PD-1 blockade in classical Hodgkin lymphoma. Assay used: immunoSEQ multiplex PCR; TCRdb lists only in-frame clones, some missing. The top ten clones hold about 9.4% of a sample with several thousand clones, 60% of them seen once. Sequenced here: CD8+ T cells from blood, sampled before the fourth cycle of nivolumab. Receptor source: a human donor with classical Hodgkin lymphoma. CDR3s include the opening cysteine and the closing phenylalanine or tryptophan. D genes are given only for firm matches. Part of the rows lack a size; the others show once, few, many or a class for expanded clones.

TGTGCCAGCGCCGCGCGGGAGTGGAACACCGGGGAGCTGTTTTTT,CASAAREWNTGELFF,TRBV7-9,TRBJ2-2,15,-,TRBD2
TGTGCCAGCAGCTTAACCACAGGGTATGGAAACACCATATATTTT,CASSLTTGYGNTIYF,TRBV11-2,TRBJ1-3,15,once,-
TGTGCCAGCAGTCATCCGCTCACAGGGCACACTGAAGCTTTCTTT,CASSHPLTGHTEAFF,TRBV11-2,TRBJ1-1,15,-,-
TGTGCCAGCTCTACTAGCGGAACAGATACGCAGTATTTT,CASSTSGTDTQYF,TRBV9,TRBJ2-3,13,-,TRBD2
TGTGCCAGCAGTTTCTCACCGGACACAAAGAACACTGAAGCTTTCTTT,CASSFSPDTKNTEAFF,TRBV28,TRBJ1-1,16,few,-
TGTGCCAGCAGCCAAAACCGGGGCCCCTACGAGCAGTACTTC,CASSQNRGPYEQYF,TRBV11-1,TRBJ2-7,14,-,-
TGTGCCAGCAGCCGAAGGGGGCACGAGCAGTACTTC,CASSRRGHEQYF,TRBV11-2,TRBJ2-7,12,-,TRBD1
TGTGCCAGCAGCCCGCCGGGACTAGCGGGAGGGGCAGATACGCAGTATTTT,CASSPPGLAGGADTQYF,TRBV7-6,TRBJ2-3,17,once,TRBD2
TGTGCCAGCAGTAAACAGGGGGCGGCTGAAAAACTGTTTTTT,CASSKQGAAEKLFF,TRBV27,TRBJ1-4,14,-,TRBD1
TGTGCCAGTAGTATAGGAGGGGGCTTCAATCAGCCCCAGCATTTT,CASSIGGGFNQPQHF,TRBV19,TRBJ1-5,15,medium-sized,TRBD1
TGTGCCAGCAGCTGGGGCATAGACAGGGTGGGCCCCTACAATGAGCAGTTCTTC,CASSWGIDRVGPYNEQFF,TRBV5-8,TRBJ2-1,18,-,TRBD1
TGTGCCAGCAGTCTCCCCCGACAGGGAACGAACACTGAAGCTTTCTTT,CASSLPRQGTNTEAFF,TRBV28,TRBJ1-1,16,few,TRBD1
TGTGCCAGCAGCCCCGGGACAAGAGTGTCCTACGAGCAGTACTTC,CASSPGTRVSYEQYF,TRBV7-3,TRBJ2-7,15,-,-
TGTGCCAGCAGCTGGTGGCCCCAGCATTTT,CASSWWPQHF,TRBV7-4,TRBJ1-5,10,-,-
TGTGCCATCAGCCCGACAGGGGAAGATACGCAGTATTTT,CAISPTGEDTQYF,TRBV10-3,TRBJ2-3,13,-,TRBD1
TGTGCCAGCGGGACAGGGGCAGCGACTAATGAAAAACTGTTTTTT,CASGTGAATNEKLFF,TRBV2,TRBJ1-4,15,large,TRBD1
TGTGCCTCGGCGGAGGGGGGCCAGATCACAGATACGCAGTATTTT,CASAEGGQITDTQYF,TRBV10-3,TRBJ2-3,15,few,-
TGTGCCAGCAGCCAAGGGGATGGCTACACCTTC,CASSQGDGYTF,TRBV4-2,TRBJ1-2,11,few,-
TGTGCCAGCAGCTCCGCCGGGACTAGCGGGTTTTTTAATGAGCAGTTCTTC,CASSSAGTSGFFNEQFF,TRBV5-5,TRBJ2-1,17,-,TRBD2
TGTGCCAGCAGTCCAAGGGTCGAGGTCAGGGAGCAGTTCTTC,CASSPRVEVREQFF,TRBV28,TRBJ2-1,14,-,-
TGCGCCAGCACCCCCAGGGTTAACTATGGCTACACCTTC,CASTPRVNYGYTF,TRBV10-2,TRBJ1-2,13,few,-
TGTGCCAGTAGCCTCAGTGGGGCAGGCTCTTCACCCCTCCACTTT,CASSLSGAGSSPLHF,TRBV19,TRBJ1-6,15,few,-
TGTGCCAGCAGTTTTGGTGTTAGGACTTCGACCTACGAGCAGTACTTC,CASSFGVRTSTYEQYF,TRBV28,TRBJ2-7,16,medium-sized,-
TGTGCCAGCAGTCTCCCCGACAGGGAGGCCACAGATACGCAGTATTTT,CASSLPDREATDTQYF,TRBV2,TRBJ2-3,16,-,-
TGTGCCTGGAGCGAGGGACATTACAATGAGCAGTTCTTC,CAWSEGHYNEQFF,TRBV30,TRBJ2-1,13,few,-
TGTGCCAGCAGCTTAGGACAGGGCACTGAAGCTTTCTTT,CASSLGQGTEAFF,TRBV11-2,TRBJ1-1,13,-,TRBD1
TGTGCCAGCAGCCCCAGGACAGGGGGCGCGACTAATGAAAAACTGTTTTTT,CASSPRTGGATNEKLFF,TRBV13,TRBJ1-4,17,-,TRBD1
TGTGCCAGCTCACCAGGGAGAGATACGCAGTATTTT,CASSPGRDTQYF,TRBV18,TRBJ2-3,12,once,-
TGTGCCAGCAGTTTCGGGACTGTACTAGCCAAAAACATTCAGTACTTC,CASSFGTVLAKNIQYF,TRBV28,TRBJ2-4,16,-,-
TGTGCCAGCAGTTTACTTAGCGGGAGAGCCTACAATGAGCAGTTCTTC,CASSLLSGRAYNEQFF,TRBV27,TRBJ2-1,16,once,TRBD2
TGTGCCAGCAGTGACTCGATGGCCGATGAGCAGTTCTTC,CASSDSMADEQFF,TRBV6-4,TRBJ2-1,13,-,-
TGTGCCAGCAGGCAAACTTGGGTGTTTGGCAATCAGCCCCAGCATTTT,CASRQTWVFGNQPQHF,TRBV28,TRBJ1-5,16,-,-
TGCGCCAGCAGCCAAGCCCTTACAGGGCTACCCCAGCATTTT,CASSQALTGLPQHF,TRBV4-1,TRBJ1-5,14,-,-
TGTGCCAGCAGTTTACTCGGGGATGAGCAGTTCTTC,CASSLLGDEQFF,TRBV27,TRBJ2-1,12,-,-
TGTGCCAGCAGTTTAACCAGGTTGGAGACCCAGTACTTC,CASSLTRLETQYF,TRBV27,TRBJ2-5,13,-,-
TGCGCCAGCAGCTTGGCAGGGGGGGCTACCTACGAGCAGTACTTC,CASSLAGGATYEQYF,TRBV5-1,TRBJ2-7,15,-,-
TGTGCCAGCAGCTTAGGAGGGCGGACTGAAGCTTTCTTT,CASSLGGRTEAFF,TRBV7-6,TRBJ1-1,13,few,-
TGTGCCAGTAGTCTCCGGGGGTCCACAGATACGCAGTATTTT,CASSLRGSTDTQYF,TRBV19,TRBJ2-3,14,-,-
TGTGCCAGCAGCTTAGCGTGGTCTAGGTCCCACAATGAGCAGTTCTTC,CASSLAWSRSHNEQFF,TRBV7-9,TRBJ2-1,16,-,-
TGTGCCACCACCGCTCGGAGCTCGAACACTGAAGCTTTCTTT,CATTARSSNTEAFF,TRBV14,TRBJ1-1,14,-,-
TGTGCCACCAGCAGATCCCGCGACCTAGTGAGCTCTGGAAACACCATATATTTT,CATSRSRDLVSSGNTIYF,TRBV15,TRBJ1-3,18,medium-sized,-
TGTGCCAGTAGTATCTACCATGGCGTCGAGCAGTACTTC,CASSIYHGVEQYF,TRBV19,TRBJ2-7,13,-,-
TGTGCCAGCAGCTTTCTGCCAGCGGGAGGCGGTGAGCAGTTCTTC,CASSFLPAGGGEQFF,TRBV11-1,TRBJ2-1,15,-,TRBD2
TGTGCCAGTAGTATGGGAACGGGAGGTTCGTACGAGCAGTACTTC,CASSMGTGGSYEQYF,TRBV19,TRBJ2-7,15,-,TRBD2
TGTGCCAGCAGTGACTCTATGGACTCCTACTACAATGAGCAGTTCTTC,CASSDSMDSYYNEQFF,TRBV2,TRBJ2-1,16,-,-
TGTGCCAGCAGTTGGGACAGGGAGGGGGAGAAAAAGGTATACAATGAGCAGTTCTTC,CASSWDREGEKKVYNEQFF,TRBV2,TRBJ2-1,19,few,TRBD1
TGCGCCAGCAGCCGAGATGCCGGAGTCCATTCCTACGAGCAGTACTTC,CASSRDAGVHSYEQYF,TRBV4-1,TRBJ2-7,16,-,-
TGTGCCAGCAGGGAGACTAGCGGGAGGGTCGGGGAGCTGTTTTTT,CASRETSGRVGELFF,TRBV2,TRBJ2-2,15,-,TRBD2
TGTGCCAGCAGCGACGGGACAGGGGGCTCCTACGAGCAGTACTTC,CASSDGTGGSYEQYF,TRBV5-5,TRBJ2-7,15,large,TRBD1
TGTGCCAGCAGTGACTCAATGGCGGATGAGCAGTTCTTC,CASSDSMADEQFF,TRBV6-4,TRBJ2-1,13,medium-sized,-
TGTGCCAGCAGCTTGGGGACAGGGCCCTACGAGCAGTACTTC,CASSLGTGPYEQYF,TRBV7-9,TRBJ2-7,14,-,TRBD1
TGTGCCAGCAGTGAAGCACGGCAGGGGCCCTACAATGAGCAGTTCTTC,CASSEARQGPYNEQFF,TRBV2,TRBJ2-1,16,few,-
TGTGCCAGCAGCCCAGAGTCAGGGAATCATGGCTACACCTTC,CASSPESGNHGYTF,TRBV5-6,TRBJ1-2,14,-,-